This T cell receptor beta chain derives from a study of blood T cell repertoires in COVID-19. The overall study: From T cells, B-cell-depleted T cells, or PBMCs came the material, which was cDNA or gDNA.

The CDR3 totals 18 residues. V dropped 3 bases and J dropped 0; count of bases not matched to a gene: 7. CDR1 and CDR2 (germline): MNHEY, SMNVEV (reference sequence). The Seattle site enrolled patients during active infection and followed them longitudinally. Only one count was recorded for this clone. In the original workflow: Amplifying reference gene primers gave estimates of nucleated cell counts. Clones were read by immunoSEQ multiplex PCR, and TCRdb kept only the in-frame ones, dropping some. V and J calls and clone size are copied from that table; D and trimming were computed from the DNA. The data hold 350,000 to 450,000 clones, with around 89% observed a single time.

The clonotype was recovered from a woman aged 40 to 50 with COVID-19, enrolled during active disease. The sample consisted of peripheral blood. The chain is built from TRBV27 and TRBJ2-2, with TRBD2 matching 10 bases. The CDR3 here is CASSLASGGYPNTGELFF. DNA of the CDR3: TGTGCCAGCAGTTTGGCTAGCGGGGGCTACCCGAACACCGGGGAGCTGTTTTTT.